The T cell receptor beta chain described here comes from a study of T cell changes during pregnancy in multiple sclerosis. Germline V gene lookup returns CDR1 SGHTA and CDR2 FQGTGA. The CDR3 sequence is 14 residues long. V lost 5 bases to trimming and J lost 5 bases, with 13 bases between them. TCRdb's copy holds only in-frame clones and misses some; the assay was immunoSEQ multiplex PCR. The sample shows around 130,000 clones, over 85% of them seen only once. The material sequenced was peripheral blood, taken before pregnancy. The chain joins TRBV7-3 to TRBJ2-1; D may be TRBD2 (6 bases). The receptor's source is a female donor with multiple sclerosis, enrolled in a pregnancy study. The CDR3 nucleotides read TGTGCCAGCAGCCTACGCCGGGGGAACAATGAGCAGTTCTTC. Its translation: CASSLRRGNNEQFF. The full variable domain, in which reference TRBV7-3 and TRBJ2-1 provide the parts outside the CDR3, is GAGVSQTPSNKVTEKGKYVELRCDPISGHTALYWYRQSLGQGPEFLIYFQGTGAADDSGLPNDRFFAVRPEGSVSTLKIQRTERGDSAVYLCASSLRRGNNEQFFGPGTRLTVL.